What follows are 25 T cell receptor beta chains derived from one specimen sequenced in a study of technical replicates of blood from several donors. Generated by immunoSEQ multiplex PCR, the TCRdb table keeps only in-frame clones and is missing some. Here the sample spans about 73,000 clones, approximately 90% being singletons. Material: PBMCs. Receptors were obtained from a human donor in good health. Some clones in this sample may be carry-over from other donors' samples.

This clone was picked up one time. The rearrangement joins TRBV28 to TRBJ1-1; TRBD1 is a possible D gene (5 bases). Germline CDR1 MDHEN, CDR2 SYDVKM. The CDR3 runs to 14 residues. V was pared by 2 bases and J by 6 bases, with 13 bases between. CDR3 loop: CASSLVRASAEAFF. The CDR3 nucleotides read TGTGCCAGCAGTTTAGTCAGGGCTAGCGCTGAAGCTTTCTTT.

This clone was seen a single time. The rearrangement links TRBV10-3 to TRBJ2-5, with 12 bases aligning to TRBD2. The CDR3 runs to 16 residues. From germline, CDR1 is ENHRY and CDR2 SYGVKD. V was clipped by 5 bases and J by 4 bases; unmatched bases: 8. The CDR3 sequence is CAISSPLAGGGETQYF. CDR3 bases: TGTGCCATCAGTTCTCCTCTAGCGGGAGGGGGAGAGACCCAGTACTTC.

V gene TRBV19 combines with J gene TRBJ2-5; 8 bases are a match to TRBD1. The J segment lost 0 bases and the V segment lost 7 bases, leaving 7 bases of the junction unmatched. Germline V gene data show CDR1 as LNHDA and CDR2 as SQIVND (reference sequence). The CDR3 has 15 residues. The CDR3 nucleotides read TGTGCCAGTAATACTAACAGGGGGGACCAAGAGACCCAGTACTTC. Translation gives CASNTNRGDQETQYF.

This clone has only one observation. The rearrangement joins TRBV29-1 to TRBJ2-5; a weak D match, TRBD1 (6 bases). This CDR3 is built from 14 residues. CDR1 and CDR2 (germline): SQVTM, ANQGSEA. V shed 7 bases and J shed 5 bases, with 20 bases lying between them. The CDR3 DNA reads TGCAGCGCCCGCCCGGACAGAAAGGGGGAGACCCAGTACTTC. Translating gives CSARPDRKGETQYF.

The CDR3 DNA reads as TGCGCCAGCAAAGGACAGGTTAGCTCCTACGAGCAGTACTTC. Translating gives CASKGQVSSYEQYF. V and J are TRBV5-1 and TRBJ2-7; 7 bases fit TRBD1. CDR3 length: 14 residues. Trimming removed 6 bases from V and 0 bases from J; junction bases left unmatched: 6. Germline V gives CDR1 SGHRS, CDR2 YFSETQ.

For the CDR3, the DNA is TGTGCCAGCAGTTTATATGTCGTCAGGGGGTTTAGTACCCTCCACTTT. Translating it yields CASSLYVVRGFSTLHF. The chain has TRBV27 and TRBJ1-6; 7 nucleotides match TRBD1. This CDR3 comprises 16 residues. Germline CDR1 is MNHEY and CDR2 is SMNVEV (reference sequence). After removal of 1 base from V and 14 bases from J, the junction contained 14 bases not matched to a gene.

In DNA, the CDR3 is TGTGCCAGCAGCTCGCGGGGCGCAGGGGGTTCATTGAGTTCGGACTATGGCTACACCTTC. Protein sequence: CASSSRGAGGSLSSDYGYTF. This chain joins TRBV7-8 and TRBJ1-2, with 7 positions matching TRBD1. Germline lookup yields CDR1 SGHVS and CDR2 FQNEAQ. The CDR3 consists of 20 residues. Losses at the gene ends were 4 bases for V and 3 bases for J; bases not matched to a gene: 23.

In this sample, this clone turned up once. This chain links TRBV5-1 with TRBJ1-3; D is uncertain. V dropped 0 bases and J dropped 0 bases, with 10 bases sitting between them. CDR1 and CDR2 from the germline V gene are SGHRS and YFSETQ. This CDR3 region has 16 residues. DNA of the CDR3: TGCGCCAGCAGCTTGGTAGCTCAGTTCTCTGGAAACACCATATATTTT. It specifies CASSLVAQFSGNTIYF.

The genes are TRBV7-9 and TRBJ1-2; 11 bases align to TRBD1. The ends lost 5 bases at V and 4 bases at J; junction bases unmatched: 3. The CDR3 sequence is 14 residues long. Germline assignment: CDR1 SEHNR and CDR2 FQNEAQ (reference sequence). This chain's CDR3 is CASSGQGAFYGYTF. CDR3 DNA sequence: TGTGCCAGCAGCGGACAGGGGGCTTTCTATGGCTACACCTTC.

The J gene is TRBJ1-1, the V gene TRBV6-5, with 10 bases fitting TRBD1. Trimming took 6 bases from V and 4 from J; bases not matched to a gene: 8. The germline V gene encodes CDR1 MNHEY and CDR2 SVGAGI. This CDR3 has 15 amino acids. CDR3 sequence: CASRERQGAGTEAFF. CDR3 DNA sequence: TGTGCCAGCAGGGAAAGACAGGGGGCAGGCACTGAAGCTTTCTTT.

DNA for the CDR3: TGTGCCAGCAGCCCCTCGGCTAGCGGGCTTGTTGAGCAGTTCTTC. Its translation is CASSPSASGLVEQFF. The chain carries TRBV7-3 and TRBJ2-1; 8 bases align to TRBD2. The V and J ends lost 5 bases and 9 bases, in that order; junction bases with no gene match: 12. This CDR3 region has 15 residues. Germline assignment: CDR1 SGHTA and CDR2 FQGTGA.

The chain employs TRBV2 and TRBJ1-2, with TRBD1 matching 9 bases. V lost 5 bases to trimming and J lost 8 bases; unmatched junction nucleotides: 15. Per the germline V gene, CDR1 is SNHLY and CDR2 is FYNNEI. This CDR3 has 16 residues. The CDR3 here is CASSSGTGTGKRGYTF. The CDR3 nucleotides read TGTGCCAGCAGTAGCGGTACCGGGACAGGGAAGAGGGGCTACACCTTC. Together with reference TRBV2 and TRBJ1-2, the CDR3 gives the full variable domain: EPEVTQTPSHQVTQMGQEVILRCVPISNHLYFYWYRQILGQKVEFLVSFYNNEISEKSEIFDDQFSVERPDGSNFTLKIRSTKLEDSAMYFCASSSGTGTGKRGYTFGSGTRLTVV.

This rearrangement joins TRBV7-9 to TRBJ1-4; no reliable D call. The CDR3 runs to 16 residues. Germline V gives CDR1 SEHNR, CDR2 FQNEAQ (reference sequence). V was shortened by 5 bases and J by 3 bases, with 16 bases between the two germline ends. The CDR3 spells CASSVPRGRANEKLFF. In nucleotides, the CDR3 is TGTGCCAGCAGCGTTCCTCGAGGGAGGGCTAATGAAAAACTGTTTTTT. Using reference TRBV7-9 and TRBJ1-4 for the parts outside the CDR3, the full variable domain is DTGVSQNPRHKITKRGQNVTFRCDPISEHNRLYWYRQTLGQGPEFLTYFQNEAQLEKSRLLSDRFSAERPKGSFSTLEIQRTEQGDSAMYLCASSVPRGRANEKLFFGSGTQLSVL.

The chain is built from TRBV4-3 and TRBJ2-3; D perhaps matches TRBD2 (5 bases). Trimming took off 5 bases at V and 5 bases at J, with 17 bases between the two ends. Germline V CDR1 and CDR2: LGHNA, YSLEER. The CDR3 runs to 15 residues. The CDR3 bases are TGCGCCAGCAGCGAAAGCGGCAGGCTTGAAGATACGCAGTATTTT. As protein: CASSESGRLEDTQYF.

This rearrangement joins TRBV5-6 to TRBJ1-4; TRBD1 aligns across 9 bases. Trimming cost V 0 bases and J 6 bases; bases outside gene matches: 3. The CDR3 consists of 15 residues. The V gene's germline CDR1 is SGHDT and CDR2 YYEEEE. This chain's CDR3 is CASSLEQGADEKLFF. CDR3 sequence (DNA): TGTGCCAGCAGCTTGGAACAGGGGGCGGATGAAAAACTGTTTTTT.

This rearrangement joins TRBV5-6 to TRBJ2-7; weak D call: TRBD2 (6 bases). The germline gives CDR1 SGHDT, CDR2 YYEEEE. The length of the CDR3 is 15 residues. V lost 4 bases and J 0 bases, leaving 14 bases between the germline ends. This chain's CDR3 is CASSPAGLSSYEQYF. The CDR3 DNA reads TGTGCCAGCAGCCCGGCGGGACTTAGCTCCTACGAGCAGTACTTC.

The chain has TRBV5-6 and TRBJ2-7; 8 bases match TRBD2. Germline CDR1 reads SGHDT; CDR2 reads YYEEEE. The V segment lost 4 bases and the J segment 3 bases; nucleotides outside the gene matches: 6. This CDR3 contains 14 residues. The CDR3 protein is CASSKAGAFYEQYF. The CDR3 DNA reads TGTGCCAGCAGCAAAGCGGGGGCTTTCTACGAGCAGTACTTC.

The CDR3 bases are TGTGCCAGCTCACCACAGCCTAGCGGGAGGCATTTCTCCTACGAGCAGTACTTC. Translation: CASSPQPSGRHFSYEQYF. The chain uses TRBV18 and TRBJ2-7, with 11 bases identical to TRBD2. Germline-derived CDR1 and CDR2 are KGHSH and LQKENI. This CDR3 has 18 residues. Trimming took 1 base from V and 0 from J; bases not matched to a gene: 8.

This clone was detected only once. The chain couples TRBV6-1 to TRBJ1-2; D is unclear. Germline CDR1 is MNHNS and CDR2 is SASEGT. This CDR3 contains 13 residues. Trimming cost V 5 bases and J 4 bases, with 11 bases left between them. In DNA, the CDR3 is TGTGCCAGCAGTCGCGCACGAGGCTATGGCTACACCTTC. Residues: CASSRARGYGYTF.

This clone occurred a few times. The rearrangement joins TRBV4-3 to TRBJ2-5, with D perhaps matching TRBD2 (6 bases). Germline V CDR1 and CDR2: LGHNA, YSLEER. Trimming left V 4 bases short and J 1 base short, with 16 bases between. This CDR3 has 16 residues. CDR3 sequence: CASSRSGATFQETQYF. CDR3 nucleotide sequence: TGCGCCAGCAGCCGATCGGGAGCGACCTTCCAAGAGACCCAGTACTTC.

The chain has TRBV11-2 and TRBJ1-2; perhaps TRBD1 as D (6 bases). The germline V gene encodes CDR1 SGHAT and CDR2 FQNNGV. CDR3 length: 15 amino acids. V lost 4 bases and J 3 bases, leaving 15 bases between the germline ends. CDR3 sequence: CASSSHRDKDYGYTF. The CDR3 bases are TGTGCCAGCAGCTCTCACCGGGACAAAGACTATGGCTACACCTTC.

This clone is classed as medium-sized (0.01 to 0.1%). This sequence joins TRBV15 and TRBJ2-7; 9 bases match TRBD2. The CDR3 is made up of 17 amino acids. Germline CDR1 and CDR2: LNHNV and YYDKDF (reference sequence). With 2 bases clipped from V and 6 bases from J, the junction kept 14 bases outside the gene matches. The CDR3 loop reads CATSRRVGREGPAEQYF. The CDR3 nucleotides are TGTGCCACCAGCAGAAGAGTTGGGCGGGAGGGCCCCGCCGAGCAGTACTTC.

This chain links TRBV4-3 with TRBJ2-3; 12 bases match TRBD2. V trimming: 4 bases; J trimming: 3 bases; junction bases outside the gene matches: 5. CDR1 and CDR2 (germline): LGHNA, YSLEER. This CDR3 spans 16 amino acids. CDR3 residues: CASSPRTSGETDTQYF. The CDR3, as DNA: TGCGCCAGCAGCCCTAGGACTAGCGGGGAGACAGATACGCAGTATTTT.

The V and J genes are TRBV7-2 and TRBJ1-2; 9 bases map to TRBD1. The CDR3 has 14 residues. Losses at the gene ends were 5 bases for V and 7 bases for J; bases not matched to a gene: 8. The V gene's germline CDR1 is SGHTA and CDR2 FQGNSA. CDR3 amino acids: CASSPPGQGSGYTF. In nucleotides, the CDR3 is TGTGCCAGCAGCCCCCCGGGACAGGGTTCTGGCTACACCTTC. The full variable domain, in which reference TRBV7-2 and TRBJ1-2 provide the parts outside the CDR3, is GAGVSQSPSNKVTEKGKDVELRCDPISGHTALYWYRQSLGQGLEFLIYFQGNSAPDKSGLPSDRFSAERTGGSVSTLTIQRTQQEDSAVYLCASSPPGQGSGYTFGSGTRLTVV.

Notes on this clone: One end of the junction does not line up with germline, which may come from a read error. V is TRBV5-8 and J is TRBJ2-1; D is perhaps TRBD2 (5 bases). CDR1 is SGHTS and CDR2 is YDEGEE in the germline V gene. This CDR3 region has 14 residues. In DNA form, the CDR3 reads TGTGCCAGCAGCTTTCTAGCCTCCCACAATGAGCAGTTCTTC. Translating it yields CASSFLASHNEQFF.